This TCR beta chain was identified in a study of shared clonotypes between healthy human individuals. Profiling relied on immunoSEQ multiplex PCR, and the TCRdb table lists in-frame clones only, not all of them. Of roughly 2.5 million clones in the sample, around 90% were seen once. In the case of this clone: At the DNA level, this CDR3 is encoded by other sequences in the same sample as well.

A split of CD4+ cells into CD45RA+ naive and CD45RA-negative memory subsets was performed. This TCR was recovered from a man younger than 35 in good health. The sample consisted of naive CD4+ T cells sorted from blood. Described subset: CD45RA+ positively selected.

For the CDR3, the DNA is TGTGCCAGTAGTATAGCGGGTGGCTACACCTTC. Translated: CASSIAGGYTF. V usage is TRBV19 and J usage is TRBJ1-2; D gene ambiguous. This CDR3 contains 11 residues. CDR1 and CDR2 (germline): LNHDA, SQIVND (reference sequence). V was pared by 1 base and J by 7 bases, with 4 bases between. The whole variable domain, remainder taken from reference TRBV19 and TRBJ1-2, is DGGITQSPKYLFRKEGQNVTLSCEQNLNHDAMYWYRQDPGQGLRLIYYSQIVNDFQKGDIAEGYSVSREKKESFPLTVTSAQKNPTAFYLCASSIAGGYTFGSGTRLTVV.